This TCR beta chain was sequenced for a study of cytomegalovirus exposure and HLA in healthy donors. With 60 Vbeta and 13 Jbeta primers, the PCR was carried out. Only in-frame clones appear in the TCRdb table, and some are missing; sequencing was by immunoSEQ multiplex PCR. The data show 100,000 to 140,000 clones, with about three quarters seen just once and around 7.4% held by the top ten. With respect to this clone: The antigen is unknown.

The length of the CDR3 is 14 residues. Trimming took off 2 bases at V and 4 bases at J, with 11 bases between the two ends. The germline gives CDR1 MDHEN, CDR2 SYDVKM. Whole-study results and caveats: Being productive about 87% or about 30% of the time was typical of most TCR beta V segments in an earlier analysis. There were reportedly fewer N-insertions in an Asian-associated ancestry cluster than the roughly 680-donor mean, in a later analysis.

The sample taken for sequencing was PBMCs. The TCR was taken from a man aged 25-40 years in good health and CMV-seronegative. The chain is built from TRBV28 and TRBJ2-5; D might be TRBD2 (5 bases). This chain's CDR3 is CASSLEGSIETQYF. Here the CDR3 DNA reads TGTGCCAGCAGTTTAGAGGGATCAATAGAGACCCAGTACTTC.